This T cell receptor beta chain was identified in a study of cytomegalovirus exposure and HLA in healthy donors. Study results and limitations: Reportedly, HLA-A and HLA-B alleles of most subjects were accurately predicted from TCR beta. Some TCR beta chains (roughly 150 of them) were listed as cytomegalovirus-associated.

Trimming stripped 5 bases from V and 7 bases from J, with 9 bases between. This CDR3 is built from 12 residues. The germline V gene encodes CDR1 MNHEY and CDR2 SVGAGI. The PCR made use of 60 Vbeta and 13 Jbeta primers. Assay used: immunoSEQ multiplex PCR; TCRdb lists only in-frame clones, some missing. The table lists 90,000 to 140,000 clones, approximately 12% of them singletons. In this sample, this clone turned up a few times. Its target is not known. This sequence originates from a man in his forties or fifties in good health and CMV-seropositive. The material sequenced was PBMCs. The chain recombines TRBV6-5 with TRBJ2-1; no clear D gene. The CDR3 loop is CASSRLANEQFF. The CDR3 coding sequence is TGTGCCAGCAGTCGCCTGGCTAATGAGCAGTTCTTC.